A selection of T cell receptor beta chains follows, all from one sample in a study of Ad26.COV2.S vaccination and SARS-CoV-2 variants. This table comes from immunoSEQ multiplex PCR, and its TCRdb copy is limited to in-frame clones, with some not included. The data show hundreds of thousands of clones, approximately 81% seen once. The sample consisted of peripheral blood, taken in a trial of Ad26.COV2.S vaccine versus placebo. The receptors derive from a person aged 18-60 years who received the Ad26.COV2.S COVID-19 vaccine or a placebo. CDR3s include the opening cysteine and the closing phenylalanine or tryptophan. Each record gives: clone size, D gene, V gene, J gene, CDR3 DNA, CDR3 protein. A D gene is named only where the DNA matches it firmly. The size entry is marked missing in some rows and otherwise reads once, few, many or a size class.

abundance: once; d_gene: .; v_gene: TRBV11-3; j_gene: TRBJ2-7; CDR3nt: TGTGCCAGCAGCTTATATGACGGCGAGCAGTACTTC; CDR3aa: CASSLYDGEQYF
abundance: .; d_gene: .; v_gene: TRBV19; j_gene: TRBJ2-3; CDR3nt: TGTGCCAGTAGTATAGGGTGGCAGGGAGGAACAGATACGCAGTATTTT; CDR3aa: CASSIGWQGGTDTQYF
abundance: .; d_gene: .; v_gene: TRBV12-3/TRBV12-4; j_gene: TRBJ1-5; CDR3nt: TGTGCCAGCAGTCCCCAGGCGGCGCCCCAGCATTTT; CDR3aa: CASSPQAAPQHF
abundance: .; d_gene: .; v_gene: TRBV9; j_gene: TRBJ2-7; CDR3nt: TGTGCCAGCAGCGCCCGCGGGACCCCCTACGAGCAGTACTTC; CDR3aa: CASSARGTPYEQYF
abundance: many; d_gene: TRBD1; v_gene: TRBV10-3; j_gene: TRBJ2-5; CDR3nt: TGTGCCATCAGTGTATCCCCGCAGGGGGCTAGGGGAGAGACCCAGTACTTC; CDR3aa: CAISVSPQGARGETQYF
abundance: .; d_gene: .; v_gene: TRBV3-1/TRBV3-2; j_gene: TRBJ2-2; CDR3nt: TGTGCCAGCAGCTTGGACACCGGGGAGCTGTTTTTT; CDR3aa: CASSLDTGELFF
abundance: once; d_gene: .; v_gene: TRBV19; j_gene: TRBJ1-1; CDR3nt: TGTGCCAGTAGTCGCATGACCGTAAGAACTGAAGCTTTCTTT; CDR3aa: CASSRMTVRTEAFF
abundance: .; d_gene: .; v_gene: TRBV6-5; j_gene: TRBJ2-7; CDR3nt: TGTGCCAGCAACCCCGGGACGAAGTCCTACGAGCAGTACTTC; CDR3aa: CASNPGTKSYEQYF
abundance: .; d_gene: .; v_gene: TRBV6-1; j_gene: TRBJ1-1; CDR3nt: TGTGCCAGCAGTGAACACCCCTCCGAACCTTTCTTT; CDR3aa: CASSEHPSEPFF
abundance: .; d_gene: TRBD2; v_gene: TRBV6-5; j_gene: TRBJ2-1; CDR3nt: TGTGCCACTATTAGCGGGGGGTACTCCTACAATGAGCAGTTCTTC; CDR3aa: CATISGGYSYNEQFF
abundance: .; d_gene: .; v_gene: TRBV25-1; j_gene: TRBJ2-1; CDR3nt: TGTGCCAGCAGTGACAGGTGGCTGGGGGATGAGCAGTTCTTC; CDR3aa: CASSDRWLGDEQFF
abundance: .; d_gene: .; v_gene: TRBV2; j_gene: TRBJ2-3; CDR3nt: TGTGCCAGCAGCGAGACGCTAAGCACAGATACGCAGTATTTT; CDR3aa: CASSETLSTDTQYF
abundance: .; d_gene: .; v_gene: TRBV12-3/TRBV12-4; j_gene: TRBJ2-1; CDR3nt: TGTGCCAGCACCCTATTCTCCTACAATGAGCAGTTCTTC; CDR3aa: CASTLFSYNEQFF
abundance: .; d_gene: .; v_gene: TRBV5-1; j_gene: TRBJ2-7; CDR3nt: TGCGCCAGCAGCCCCCGAGATAGCGGAGCCTACGAGCAGTACTTC; CDR3aa: CASSPRDSGAYEQYF
abundance: .; d_gene: TRBD2; v_gene: TRBV18; j_gene: TRBJ2-1; CDR3nt: TGTGCCAGCTCACCCCTAGGGACTAGCGGTTACAATGAGCAGTTCTTC; CDR3aa: CASSPLGTSGYNEQFF
abundance: .; d_gene: TRBD1; v_gene: TRBV30; j_gene: TRBJ2-1; CDR3nt: TGTGCCTGGAAAGGCAGGGGGACCTACAATGAGCAGTTCTTC; CDR3aa: CAWKGRGTYNEQFF
abundance: .; d_gene: .; v_gene: TRBV7-2; j_gene: TRBJ2-1; CDR3nt: TGTGCCAGCAGGCAAGGGGGAGGGGTTGACAATGAGCAGTTCTTC; CDR3aa: CASRQGGGVDNEQFF